The clone carrying this T cell receptor (beta chain) was recorded a few times. The sample originates from a study of beta chain features in type 1 diabetes. Sorted populations all had greater than 98% purity. The authors reverse transcribed all of the isolated RNA, so sequencing captured expressed TCRB transcripts. Repertoires were generated with immunoSEQ multiplex PCR, while TCRdb's copy carries only in-frame clones and drops some. The sample yields about 340,000 clones, 8% seen once. Sequences were obtained from central memory CD4+ T cells from blood. The receptor's source is a woman between 18 and 29 years old in good health.

The DNA of the CDR3 is TGTGCCAGCAGTAAACAGGGGTGGACTGAAGCTTTCTTT. Amino acids: CASSKQGWTEAFF. This rearrangement joins TRBV25-1 to TRBJ1-1, with 7 bases that match TRBD1. The germline gives CDR1 MGHDK, CDR2 SYGVNS. V trimming: 5 bases; J trimming: 5 bases; junction bases outside the gene matches: 5. The CDR3 totals 13 residues.